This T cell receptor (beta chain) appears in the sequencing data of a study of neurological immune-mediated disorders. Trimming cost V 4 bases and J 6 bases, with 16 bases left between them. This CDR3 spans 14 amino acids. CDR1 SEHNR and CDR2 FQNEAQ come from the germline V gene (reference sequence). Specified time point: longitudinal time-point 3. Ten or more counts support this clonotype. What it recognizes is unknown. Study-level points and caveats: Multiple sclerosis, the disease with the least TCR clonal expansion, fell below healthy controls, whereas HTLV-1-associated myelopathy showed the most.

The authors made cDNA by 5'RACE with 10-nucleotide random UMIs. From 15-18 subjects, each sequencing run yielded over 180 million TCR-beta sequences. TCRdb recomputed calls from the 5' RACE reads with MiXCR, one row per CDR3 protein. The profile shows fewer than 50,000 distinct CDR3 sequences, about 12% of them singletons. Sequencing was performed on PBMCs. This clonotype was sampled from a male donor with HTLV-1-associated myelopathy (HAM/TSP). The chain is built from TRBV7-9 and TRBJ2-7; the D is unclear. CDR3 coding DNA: TGTGCCAGCAGCTCTACCGGCCTTCGTATCGAGCAGTACTTC. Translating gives CASSSTGLRIEQYF.